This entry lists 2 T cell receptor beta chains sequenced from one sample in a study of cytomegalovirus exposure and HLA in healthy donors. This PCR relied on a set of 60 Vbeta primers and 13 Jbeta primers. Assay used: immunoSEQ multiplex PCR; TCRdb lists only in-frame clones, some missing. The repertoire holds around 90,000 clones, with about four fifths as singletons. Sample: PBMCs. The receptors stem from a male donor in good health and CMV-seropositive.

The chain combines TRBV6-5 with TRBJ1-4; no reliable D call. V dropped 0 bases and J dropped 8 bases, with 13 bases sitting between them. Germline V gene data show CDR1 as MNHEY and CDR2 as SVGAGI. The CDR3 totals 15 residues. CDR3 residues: CASSYSLANSEKLFF. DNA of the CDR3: TGTGCCAGCAGTTACTCGTTAGCGAATTCAGAAAAACTGTTTTTT.

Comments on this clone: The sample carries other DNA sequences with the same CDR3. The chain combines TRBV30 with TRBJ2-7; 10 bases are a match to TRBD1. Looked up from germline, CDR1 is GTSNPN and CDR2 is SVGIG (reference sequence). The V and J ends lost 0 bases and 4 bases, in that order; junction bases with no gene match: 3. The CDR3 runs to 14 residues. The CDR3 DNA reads TGTGCCTGGAGTGTAGGGACAGGGGCTTACGAGCAGTACTTC. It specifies CAWSVGTGAYEQYF.